A selection of T cell receptor beta chains follows, all from one sample in a study of identical twins. TCRdb reprocessed the 5' RACE reads via MiXCR and lists one record per CDR3 protein. The table lists 150,000 or so distinct CDR3 sequences, roughly 3.3% of them singletons. The sequencing input was memory T cells sorted from blood. These receptors were obtained from a man between 18 and 29 years old in good health. CDR3s include the opening cysteine and the closing phenylalanine or tryptophan. The D gene is left open where the match is weak. Not every row has a clone size; where given, it reads once, few, many or a size class.

TRBJ2-2 | many | . | TRBV7-7 | TGTGCCAGCAGCTTACAGGGTTCCGGCACCGGGGAGCTGTTTTTT | CASSLQGSGTGELFF
TRBJ2-7 | many | TRBD2 | TRBV6-1 | TGTGCCAGCAGTATAGGGACTAGCGGAACCTACGAGCAGTACTTC | CASSIGTSGTYEQYF
TRBJ2-1 | many | . | TRBV7-2 | TGTGCCAGCAGTTACGACAAAAACTCCTACAATGAGCAGTTCTTC | CASSYDKNSYNEQFF
TRBJ2-5 | many | . | TRBV29-1 | TGCAGCTCGGGAACGCAAGAGACCCAGTACTTC | CSSGTQETQYF
TRBJ1-6 | many | TRBD1 | TRBV6-1 | TGTGCCAGCAGTGGACAGGGAGGTTCACCCCTCCACTTT | CASSGQGGSPLHF
TRBJ2-7 | . | . | TRBV11-2 | TGTGCCAGCAGCTTAGGGCAGGGAAGGTCCTACGAGCAGTACTTC | CASSLGQGRSYEQYF
TRBJ1-1 | many | TRBD1 | TRBV24-1 | TGTGCCACCAGTGACAGTCCGACCGGGACAGCGAACACTGAAGCTTTCTTT | CATSDSPTGTANTEAFF
TRBJ2-5 | many | TRBD2 | TRBV20-1 | TGCAGTGCTCTTGCGACTAGCGGTAACCAAGAGACCCAGTACTTC | CSALATSGNQETQYF
TRBJ2-2 | many | . | TRBV29-1 | TGCAGCGTTGAAGGAGCAACCACCGGGGAGCTGTTTTTT | CSVEGATTGELFF
TRBJ1-4 | many | . | TRBV3-1 | TGTGCCAGCAGCCGGTTAGGTAGAACTAATGAAAAACTGTTTTTT | CASSRLGRTNEKLFF
TRBJ1-4 | many | . | TRBV29-1 | TGCAGCGTTGAAGCGCTAGGGGTCCTGGTGTTT | CSVEALGVLVF
TRBJ1-5 | many | . | TRBV20-1 | TGCAGTGCTAGAGATCGCCCCCTTGGGGGTCAGCCCCAGCATTTT | CSARDRPLGGQPQHF
TRBJ2-1 | . | . | TRBV18 | TGTGCCAGCTCACCAGAGACTAAGAACAATGAGCAGTTCTTC | CASSPETKNNEQFF
TRBJ2-2 | many | TRBD1 | TRBV5-5 | TGTGCCAGCAGCATCGACAGGGCCGACACCGGGGAGCTGTTTTTT | CASSIDRADTGELFF
TRBJ2-7 | many | . | TRBV7-9 | TGTGCCAGCAGCTGGAATGCAGCCTACGAGCAGTACTTC | CASSWNAAYEQYF
TRBJ1-1 | many | TRBD1 | TRBV6-6 | TGTGCCAGCAGCCGGAGGGGGCTGGAAGCTTTCTTT | CASSRRGLEAFF
TRBJ1-1 | many | . | TRBV7-9 | TGTGCCAGCAGCTTAGACTCGGCCAGGGGAGCGTCAACTGAAGCTTTCTTT | CASSLDSARGASTEAFF
TRBJ1-1 | . | TRBD1 | TRBV6-1 | TGTGCCAGCACAAAGTGGGACAGCCTTATGAACACTGAAGCTTTCTTT | CASTKWDSLMNTEAFF
TRBJ2-6 | few | TRBD2 | TRBV5-1 | TGCGCCAGCAGCTTCAGGCGCCTAGCGGGGGCCTCTGGGGCCAACGTCCTGACTTTC | CASSFRRLAGASGANVLTF
TRBJ2-6 | few | . | TRBV3-1 | TGTGCCAGCAGCCAAGATTACCCAGGGGGACTCTCTGGGGCCAACGTCCTGACTTTC | CASSQDYPGGLSGANVLTF
TRBJ2-2 | many | . | TRBV12-3/TRBV12-4 | TGTGCCAGCAGTGGGGTTACAGGGCCCACCGGGGAGCTGTTTTTT | CASSGVTGPTGELFF
TRBJ2-2 | many | . | TRBV5-1 | TGCGCCAGCAGCCGAGACGAGAACACCGGGGAGCTGTTTTTT | CASSRDENTGELFF
TRBJ2-3 | many | . | TRBV29-1 | TGCAGCGTTGCCAGGGCCAGAGATACGCAGTATTTT | CSVARARDTQYF
TRBJ1-6 | many | . | TRBV20-1 | TGCAGTGCTAGAGATGACAGGTCAAGCTATTCACCCCTCCACTTT | CSARDDRSSYSPLHF
TRBJ2-1 | many | . | TRBV13 | TGTGCCAGCAGCTTAGGGGTTGGCATTCTCGGTGATGAGCAGTTCTTC | CASSLGVGILGDEQFF
TRBJ1-2 | many | . | TRBV11-2 | TGTGCCAGCAGCTTAGTGTCGGGGGCCTGGGGCTACACCTTC | CASSLVSGAWGYTF
TRBJ2-6 | many | TRBD1 | TRBV9 | TGTGCCAGCAGCGCGACAGGGGTTGGGGCCAACGTCCTGACTTTC | CASSATGVGANVLTF
TRBJ2-1 | few | . | TRBV7-2 | TGTGCCAGCAGCTTTTGGGAACCCCGTAACTACAATGAGCAGTTCTTC | CASSFWEPRNYNEQFF
TRBJ2-1 | many | . | TRBV6-1 | TGTGCCAGCAGCCGGGACATCTCCTACAATGAGCAGTTCTTC | CASSRDISYNEQFF
TRBJ1-6 | many | . | TRBV3-1 | TGTGCCAGCAGCGCCGCTGTAAATTCACCCCTCCACTTT | CASSAAVNSPLHF
TRBJ2-3 | many | . | TRBV11-2 | TGTGCCAGCAGCGCACAGGGACACAACACAGATACGCAGTATTTT | CASSAQGHNTDTQYF
TRBJ1-1 | many | . | TRBV20-1 | TGCAGTGCTAGAGATGGCCTGAACACTGAAGCTTTCTTT | CSARDGLNTEAFF
TRBJ1-1 | few | TRBD1 | TRBV6-5 | TGTGCCAGCAGTTACCAGATACAGGGGGGGGTAACTGAAGCTTTCTTT | CASSYQIQGGVTEAFF
TRBJ2-7 | . | TRBD2 | TRBV20-1 | TGCAGTGCCATAGCGGGAGGTCGGTACGAGCAGTACTTC | CSAIAGGRYEQYF
TRBJ1-1 | many | . | TRBV20-1 | TGCAGTGCTCGACCAGCCGGGCCACCTGAAGCTTTCTTT | CSARPAGPPEAFF
TRBJ2-1 | many | . | TRBV5-8 | TGTGCCAGCAGTTTATCCAACTCGGACTGGACTTCTGAGCAGTTCTTC | CASSLSNSDWTSEQFF
TRBJ1-5 | many | TRBD1 | TRBV6-2/TRBV6-3 | TGTGCCAGCAGTTCACTACAGGGGTTGGGCAATCAGCCCCAGCATTTT | CASSSLQGLGNQPQHF